This T cell receptor (beta chain) was captured by sequencing in a study of T cells in Graves' hyperthyroidism and ophthalmopathy. This clonotype was counted a few times. As yet, its antigen is unknown. Aged 18 to 65, the patients had hyperthyroidism that was newly diagnosed and had lasted under 2 months. Every diagnosis used clinical symptoms, serum thyroxine and TRAb, thyroid ultrasound and orbital computed tomography. Germline V gives CDR1 DFQATT, CDR2 SNEGSKA (reference sequence). V dropped 3 bases and J dropped 4 bases, with 7 bases sitting between them. The CDR3 has 12 residues. The source material, RNA transcripts, was used to amplify TCR beta CDR3 regions. TCR CDR3 underwent first-round RT-PCR with the HTBI primer set. TCRdb analysed the multiplex PCR reads with MiXCR anew, one entry per CDR3 protein. The sample includes around 500,000 distinct CDR3 sequences, about an eighth seen only once; the top ten take under 20%.

Study-wide findings and caveats: A model of 13 V-J pairs discriminated ophthalmopathy from stable hyperthyroidism.

Sequencing input: blood. This receptor was identified in a woman aged 18-30 years with Graves' hyperthyroidism. The chain uses TRBV20-1 and TRBJ1-3; no reliable D call. As DNA, the CDR3 is TGCAGTGCTAGGTGGTCGGGAAACACCATATATTTT. Translated, it gives CSARWSGNTIYF.